The 18 T cell receptor beta chains in this list originate from one sample, sequenced in a study of STAT5B mutations in CD4+ large granular lymphocyte leukemia. The assay was immunoSEQ multiplex PCR, and TCRdb's table has in-frame clones only and misses some. The data hold tens of thousands of clones, with 68% observed a single time. The sequenced material came from CD4+ T cells from blood buffy coats. The source is a human donor in good health.

The chain recombines TRBV15 with TRBJ1-3; TRBD1 matches at 9 bases. This CDR3 region has 17 residues. Germline V gene lookup returns CDR1 LNHNV and CDR2 YYDKDF (reference sequence). V was pared by 3 bases and J by 3 bases, with 9 bases of the junction left unmatched. This CDR3 is CATSSGGTGGLGNTIYF. The CDR3 nucleotides are TGTGCCACCAGCAGCGGCGGAACAGGGGGCCTTGGAAACACCATATATTTT.

The chain recombines TRBV11-3 with TRBJ1-1; a possible D gene is TRBD1 (6 bases). The germline V and J ends were trimmed by 7 bases and 0 bases, with 27 bases remaining between them. The CDR3 has 19 residues. From germline, CDR1 is SGHNT and CDR2 YENEEA. The CDR3 here is CASIGKTGGNTPMNTEAFF. The CDR3 DNA follows: TGTGCCAGCATCGGGAAGACAGGAGGTAATACCCCCATGAACACTGAAGCTTTCTTT. The full variable domain, completed using reference TRBV11-3 and TRBJ1-1, is EAGVVQSPRYKIIEKKQPVAFWCNPISGHNTLYWYLQNLGQGPELLIRYENEEAVDDSQLPKDRFSAERLKGVDSTLKIQPAELGDSAVYLCASIGKTGGNTPMNTEAFFGQGTRLTVV.

The table lists this clone with a few counts. This chain connects TRBV19 to TRBJ1-2; no definite D call. V was pared by 3 bases and J by 2 bases, with 7 bases between. In germline, CDR1 is LNHDA, CDR2 SQIVND (reference sequence). CDR3 size: 13 residues. The CDR3 loop is CASSIWENYGYTF. In nucleotides, the CDR3 is TGTGCCAGTAGTATTTGGGAAAACTATGGCTACACCTTC.

The chain has TRBV6-6 and TRBJ2-3; 9 bases agree with TRBD2. Germline CDR1 MNHNY, CDR2 SVGAGI (reference sequence). This CDR3 is built from 13 residues. With V trimmed by 10 bases and J by 1 base, 3 bases remained unmatched. CDR3 sequence reads: CATRGGRTDTQYF. The CDR3 DNA is TGTGCCACGCGGGGGGGACGCACAGATACGCAGTATTTT.

The J gene is TRBJ1-6, the V gene TRBV10-2, with D hard to call. CDR1 is WSHSY, CDR2 SAAADI, per germline. The CDR3 runs to 13 residues. V was shortened by 3 bases and J by 10 bases, with 10 bases between the two germline ends. Here the CDR3 DNA reads TGCGCCAGCAGTGACGGGGAGGAATCACCCCTCCACTTT. Amino acid sequence: CASSDGEESPLHF.

The chain joins TRBV5-1 to TRBJ2-2, with D unresolved. V shed 2 bases and J shed 0 bases, with 5 bases lying between them. Germline V gene lookup returns CDR1 SGHRS and CDR2 YFSETQ. This CDR3 comprises 14 residues. The CDR3, as DNA: TGCGCCAGCAGCTTCGCATCGAACACCGGGGAGCTGTTTTTT. Residues: CASSFASNTGELFF.

This sequence joins TRBV15 and TRBJ2-7, with D possibly being TRBD1 (5 bases). The CDR3 is made up of 14 amino acids. Germline lookup yields CDR1 LNHNV and CDR2 YYDKDF (reference sequence). The ends were cut back, 4 bases at V and 2 bases at J, with 12 bases in the middle. This CDR3 reads CATSIDRLPYEQYF. CDR3 in DNA: TGTGCCACCAGCATAGACAGACTTCCCTACGAGCAGTACTTC. Variable domain in full (rest from reference TRBV15 and TRBJ2-7): DAMVIQNPRYQVTQFGKPVTLSCSQTLNHNVMYWYQQKSSQAPKLLFHYYDKDFNNEADTPDNFQSRRPNTSFCFLDIRSPGLGDTAMYLCATSIDRLPYEQYFGPGTRLTVT.

This chain links TRBV10-3 with TRBJ2-2, with 8 positions matching TRBD1. This CDR3 is 17 amino acids long. J was trimmed by 3 bases and V by 2 bases; bases with no gene match: 8. The germline gives CDR1 ENHRY, CDR2 SYGVKD. In DNA, the CDR3 is TGTGCCATCAGTGAGGACAGGGGAAGGGCCCACACCGGGGAGCTGTTTTTT. This gives the protein CAISEDRGRAHTGELFF.

This sequence joins TRBV25-1 and TRBJ2-5, with 8 bases fitting TRBD2. Germline CDR1 and CDR2: MGHDK and SYGVNS. The J segment lost 5 bases and the V segment lost 0 bases, leaving 8 bases of the junction unmatched. This CDR3 has 16 amino acids. The CDR3 reads CASSEYGGGRGETQYF. DNA of the CDR3: TGTGCCAGCAGTGAATACGGCGGGGGGCGAGGGGAGACCCAGTACTTC.

This clone came up once. The genes are TRBV6-1 and TRBJ1-3; D remains ambiguous. The CDR3 loop spans 15 amino acids. Germline V gene sequence: CDR1 MNHNS, CDR2 SASEGT. Trimming took 6 bases from V and 4 from J, leaving 16 bases between them. CDR3 in amino acids: CASRQPGWAGNTIYF. CDR3 in DNA: TGTGCCAGCAGGCAGCCGGGGTGGGCAGGAAACACCATATATTTT.

A few counts support this clone. The V and J genes are TRBV29-1 and TRBJ1-2, with 9 bases aligning to TRBD1. Germline CDR1 and CDR2: SQVTM and ANQGSEA. The CDR3 covers 13 residues. The V and J ends lost 7 bases and 8 bases, in that order; junction bases with no gene match: 11. In DNA, the CDR3 is TGCAGCGCGTCCCAGGGACAGGGTCGCGGCTACACCTTC. This translates into CSASQGQGRGYTF. Complete variable domain (other parts from reference TRBV29-1 and TRBJ1-2): SAVISQKPSRDICQRGTSLTIQCQVDSQVTMMFWYRQQPGQSLTLIATANQGSEATYESGFVIDKFPISRPNLTFSTLTVSNMSPEDSSIYLCSASQGQGRGYTFGSGTRLTVV.

This clone occurred a few times. The chain couples TRBV7-3 to TRBJ2-7; 11 bases line up with TRBD2. The ends lost 5 bases at V and 1 base at J; junction bases unmatched: 4. The germline V gene encodes CDR1 SGHTA and CDR2 FQGTGA. This CDR3 has 15 residues. DNA for the CDR3: TGTGCCAGCAGCCCTAGCGGGGGGCCGTCCTACGAGCAGTACTTC. Translating gives CASSPSGGPSYEQYF. The variable domain in full, completed from reference TRBV7-3 and TRBJ2-7, reads GAGVSQTPSNKVTEKGKYVELRCDPISGHTALYWYRQSLGQGPEFLIYFQGTGAADDSGLPNDRFFAVRPEGSVSTLKIQRTERGDSAVYLCASSPSGGPSYEQYFGPGTRLTVT.

The chain carries TRBV6-4 and TRBJ2-3; D remains ambiguous. The CDR3 is made up of 13 amino acids. V was clipped by 6 bases and J by 3 bases, with 10 bases between them. CDR1 and CDR2 from the germline V gene are MRHNA and SNTAGT. The CDR3 DNA reads TGTGCCAGCAGCGGACGAGCGACAGATACGCAGTATTTT. It specifies CASSGRATDTQYF.

This clone appeared once. This chain uses TRBV19 with TRBJ1-5; 8 bases line up with TRBD1. V shed 5 bases, J shed 4 bases, and the junction held 4 bases outside the gene matches. The germline V gene has CDR1 LNHDA and CDR2 SQIVND (reference sequence). The CDR3 sequence is 14 residues long. Here the CDR3 DNA reads TGTGCCAGTAGTTTCCGACAGGGGAATCAGCCCCAGCATTTT. It translates to CASSFRQGNQPQHF.

V gene TRBV7-2 combines with J gene TRBJ1-4; TRBD1 matches at 7 bases. The CDR3 totals 15 residues. Germline V gives CDR1 SGHTA, CDR2 FQGNSA. Germline trimming cut 5 bases from V and 5 bases from J; bases unmatched to any gene: 8. The CDR3 sequence is CASSPRTGLNEKLFF. CDR3 nucleotide sequence: TGTGCCAGCAGCCCCCGGACAGGTTTAAATGAAAAACTGTTTTTT.

This clone was recorded a few times. The chain carries TRBV18 and TRBJ1-1; D is unresolved. CDR3 length: 13 amino acids. Looked up from germline, CDR1 is KGHSH and CDR2 is LQKENI. The V and J ends lost 0 bases and 6 bases respectively, with 8 bases between them. In DNA form, the CDR3 reads TGTGCCAGCTCACCACCATCAGGTTCTGAAGCTTTCTTT. Translation: CASSPPSGSEAFF. The entire variable domain, with the rest obtained from reference TRBV18 and TRBJ1-1, is as follows: NAGVMQNPRHLVRRRGQEARLRCSPMKGHSHVYWYRQLPEEGLKFMVYLQKENIIDESGMPKERFSAEFPKEGPSILRIQQVVRGDSAAYFCASSPPSGSEAFFGQGTRLTVV.

CDR3 DNA sequence: TGCGCCAGCAGCCAAGGGCAGGGGATAAAGAACACTGAAGCTTTCTTT. As protein: CASSQGQGIKNTEAFF. This rearrangement joins TRBV4-3 to TRBJ1-1; TRBD1 might be the D (6 bases). The CDR3 has 16 residues. Trimming removed 1 base at V and 1 base at J, with 13 bases between. The germline V gene has CDR1 LGHNA and CDR2 YSLEER.

The chain links TRBV18 to TRBJ2-5; 9 nucleotides agree with TRBD1. Germline lookup yields CDR1 KGHSH and CDR2 LQKENI. The CDR3 is 15 amino acids. V trimming: 6 bases; J trimming: 1 base; junction bases outside the gene matches: 6. CDR3 protein: CASSGDRATQETQYF. For the CDR3, the DNA is TGTGCCAGCTCTGGGGACAGGGCGACCCAAGAGACCCAGTACTTC.